The 27 T cell receptor beta chains reported below all come from one sample, sequenced in a study of T cell responses to AZD1222 COVID-19 vaccine. Clones were read by immunoSEQ multiplex PCR, and TCRdb kept only the in-frame ones, dropping some. The sample consists of 97,000 or so clones, about 86% of them appearing once. This specimen was peripheral blood, taken on day 0 of AZD1222 vaccination. The receptors derive from an adult in good health.

This clone occurred a few times. The chain recombines TRBV2 with TRBJ2-1; 12 bases map to TRBD2. This CDR3 spans 17 amino acids. CDR1 is SNHLY and CDR2 is FYNNEI in the germline V gene. With V trimmed by 5 bases and J by 8 bases, 13 bases remained unmatched. This chain's CDR3 is CASSTRLTSGRFYEQFF. The CDR3 nucleotides read TGTGCCAGCAGTACGCGATTGACTAGCGGGAGATTCTATGAGCAGTTCTTC.

The chain links TRBV29-1 to TRBJ1-2, with D perhaps matching TRBD1 (5 bases). Germline assignment: CDR1 SQVTM and CDR2 ANQGSEA. V lost 8 bases and J lost 7, with 14 bases in between. This CDR3 is built from 11 residues. The CDR3 sequence: CSISRTRGYTF. CDR3 in DNA: TGCAGCATTTCGCGGACACGTGGCTACACCTTC.

This rearrangement joins TRBV6-2 or TRBV6-3 to TRBJ2-3, with 9 bases lining up with TRBD2. Germline V CDR1 and CDR2: MNHEY, SVGEGT. The CDR3 length is 17 residues. The junction had 5 bases not matched to a gene; V was cut back by 1 base and J by 0 bases. The CDR3 loop is CASSYFSGGSSTDTQYF. The CDR3 DNA reads as TGTGCCAGCAGTTACTTTAGCGGGGGATCTAGCACAGATACGCAGTATTTT.

Comments on this clone: A much bigger clone sits one base away, suggesting this may be a read error. Other DNA sequences of this sample code for an identical CDR3. The chain carries TRBV5-4 and TRBJ1-2; no reliable D call. The CDR3 sequence is 13 residues long. Germline CDR1 and CDR2: SGHNT and YYREEE (reference sequence). V dropped 4 bases and J dropped 2 bases, with 9 bases sitting between them. The CDR3 region is CASSPDGNYGYTF. The CDR3 DNA is TGTGCCAGCAGCCCTGACGGGAACTATGGCTACACCTTC.

This clone was detected a few times. This sequence joins TRBV27 and TRBJ2-6, with D perhaps TRBD1 (6 bases). The germline V gene has CDR1 MNHEY and CDR2 SMNVEV (reference sequence). V dropped 8 bases and J dropped 1 base, with 12 bases sitting between them. This CDR3 is built from 15 residues. The CDR3 DNA reads TGTGCCAGCCGCCCTCAGGGGTCTGGGGCCAACGTCCTGACTTTC. It encodes CASRPQGSGANVLTF.

This clone was picked up one time. The chain employs TRBV28 and TRBJ2-7; the match to TRBD2 covers 7 bases. V gave up 7 bases and J gave up 6 bases; unmatched junction bases: 9. CDR1 and CDR2 (germline): MDHEN, SYDVKM. The CDR3 totals 13 residues. This chain's CDR3 is CASTAGVRGEQYF. In DNA, the CDR3 is TGTGCCAGCACGGCGGGAGTCCGGGGCGAGCAGTACTTC.

This rearrangement joins TRBV6-1 to TRBJ2-7; D is possibly TRBD1 (6 bases). The ends were cut back, 4 bases at V and 2 bases at J, with 21 bases in the middle. The germline CDR1 and CDR2 sequences are MNHNS and SASEGT. CDR3 length: 17 amino acids. CDR3 sequence (DNA): TGTGCCAGCAGTGCGGACAGCCCAGCAAAAGGTCCCTACGAGCAGTACTTC. Amino acids: CASSADSPAKGPYEQYF.

The V gene is TRBV28, the J gene TRBJ2-7; 8 bases fit TRBD1. Germline CDR1 MDHEN, CDR2 SYDVKM. There are 13 residues in the CDR3. J was trimmed by 2 bases and V by 6 bases; bases with no gene match: 3. The DNA of the CDR3 is TGTGCCAGCAGACGGACAGGGACCTACGAGCAGTACTTC. It is translated as CASRRTGTYEQYF.

V gene TRBV6-5 combines with J gene TRBJ2-1, with D perhaps TRBD2 (6 bases). V was pared by 2 bases and J by 5 bases, with 16 bases between. The CDR3 has 16 residues. The germline gives CDR1 MNHEY, CDR2 SVGAGI. The CDR3 DNA is TGTGCCAGCAGTTACCGACAGACTAGACAAAACAATGAGCAGTTCTTC. This gives the protein CASSYRQTRQNNEQFF.

The V and J genes are TRBV7-2 and TRBJ2-5, with 8 bases fitting TRBD2. Per the germline V gene, CDR1 is SGHTA and CDR2 is FQGNSA. This CDR3 region has 16 residues. Germline trimming cut 1 base from V and 6 bases from J; bases unmatched to any gene: 10. The CDR3 reads CASSLVTGGPSKTQYF. As DNA, the CDR3 is TGTGCCAGCAGCTTAGTAACGGGAGGGCCCTCAAAGACCCAGTACTTC.

The chain is built from TRBV28 and TRBJ2-7; D call uncertain. The CDR3 covers 14 residues. The V end was cut by 2 bases, the J end by 4 bases, with 12 bases between. Germline lookup yields CDR1 MDHEN and CDR2 SYDVKM. The CDR3 region has the DNA TGTGCCAGCAGTTTAGGCGTACAGACTTACGAGCAGTACTTC. Protein: CASSLGVQTYEQYF.

V is TRBV9 and J is TRBJ1-6, with 8 positions matching TRBD1. Germline CDR1 is SGDLS and CDR2 is YYNGEE. The CDR3 length is 14 residues. Germline trimming cut 2 bases from V and 11 bases from J; bases unmatched to any gene: 6. The CDR3 loop is CASSVGTGPTPLHF. The CDR3 DNA is TGTGCCAGCAGCGTCGGGACAGGCCCGACACCCCTCCACTTT.

The chain has TRBV15 and TRBJ2-7; no reliable D call. The length of the CDR3 is 12 residues. Germline values: CDR1 LNHNV, CDR2 YYDKDF (reference sequence). Trimming removed 1 base at V and 3 bases at J, with 4 bases between. CDR3 region: CATSRGVYEQYF. The CDR3 nucleotides read TGTGCCACCAGCAGAGGGGTCTACGAGCAGTACTTC.

The chain recombines TRBV12-3 or TRBV12-4 with TRBJ2-5, with a tentative D call TRBD2 (5 bases). The CDR3 extends over 13 amino acids. V shed 2 bases and J shed 4 bases, with 8 bases lying between them. The CDR3 loop reads CASSLSGLETQYF. The CDR3 region has the DNA TGTGCCAGCAGTTTATCGGGGTTAGAGACCCAGTACTTC.

The rearrangement joins TRBV4-3 to TRBJ2-1; D gene unclear. Between the trimmed V and J ends, which lost 0 bases and 7 bases, there was a span of 10 bases. The CDR3 is made up of 14 amino acids. Germline V CDR1 and CDR2: LGHNA, YSLEER. The CDR3 region is CASSQDRVTNEQFF. The CDR3 DNA follows: TGCGCCAGCAGCCAAGATAGGGTGACGAATGAGCAGTTCTTC.

The V call is TRBV3-1 (or the pseudogene TRBV3-2), the J call TRBJ2-5; 10 bases align to TRBD2. CDR1 and CDR2 from the germline V gene are LGHDT and YNNKEL (reference sequence). V lost 4 bases, J lost 2 bases, and 4 bases stayed unmatched. The CDR3 has 15 residues. Here the CDR3 DNA reads TGTGCCAGCAGCCCCGGGACTAGCGTACAAGAGACCCAGTACTTC. The encoded protein is CASSPGTSVQETQYF.

The V and J genes are TRBV19 and TRBJ1-5; D unresolved. Trimming left V 7 bases short and J 4 bases short, with 17 bases between. This CDR3 has 15 amino acids. CDR1 and CDR2 from the germline V gene are LNHDA and SQIVND (reference sequence). The CDR3 protein is CASTSMDRKNQPQHF. In DNA, the CDR3 is TGTGCCAGTACATCCATGGATCGGAAAAATCAGCCCCAGCATTTT.

This chain connects TRBV7-2 to TRBJ2-7; the D gene is possibly TRBD2 (5 bases). Germline values: CDR1 SGHTA, CDR2 FQGNSA. This CDR3 is built from 15 residues. The V end lost 1 base, the J end lost 1 base, and 11 bases lay between the germline ends. The CDR3 bases are TGTGCCAGCAGCTTAGTGGTAGCGAGGTCCTACGAGCAGTACTTC. Its protein product is CASSLVVARSYEQYF.

The J gene is TRBJ2-7, the V gene TRBV29-1; tentatively, D is TRBD1 (7 bases). Per germline, CDR1 SQVTM and CDR2 ANQGSEA. The CDR3 runs 14 residues. Trimming pared 4 bases from V and 4 bases from J, leaving 17 bases between. CDR3 sequence (DNA): TGCAGCGTTGTTGGGGGGACAGTCTCTTACGAGCAGTACTTC. Its translation: CSVVGGTVSYEQYF.

The rearrangement links TRBV6-5 to TRBJ1-1; TRBD1 aligns across 9 bases. From germline, CDR1 is MNHEY and CDR2 SVGAGI. Losses at the gene ends were 5 bases for V and 11 bases for J; bases not matched to a gene: 6. The CDR3 has 12 residues. As DNA, the CDR3 is TGTGCCAGCAGTACACGGACAGGGGACGCTTTCTTT. It specifies CASSTRTGDAFF.

This chain links TRBV28 with TRBJ2-1; 15 bases match TRBD2. The J segment lost 7 bases and the V segment lost 4 bases, leaving 11 bases of the junction unmatched. Germline values: CDR1 MDHEN, CDR2 SYDVKM. The CDR3 loop spans 18 amino acids. CDR3 protein: CASSSRTSGRATLNEQFF. Written as DNA, the CDR3 is TGTGCCAGCAGTTCCAGGACTAGCGGGAGGGCGACTTTGAATGAGCAGTTCTTC.

The chain employs TRBV6-1 and TRBJ1-2; the D gene is possibly TRBD1 (6 bases). There are 14 residues in the CDR3. Germline-derived CDR1 and CDR2 are MNHNS and SASEGT. With 1 base removed from V and 8 bases from J, the gap between germline ends came to 14 bases. The CDR3 is CASSEDPGTRGYTF. The CDR3 nucleotides are TGTGCCAGCAGTGAAGACCCTGGGACAAGGGGCTACACCTTC.

This chain connects TRBV6-2 or TRBV6-3 to TRBJ1-2, with D uncertain. The CDR3 contains 12 residues. Germline CDR1 reads MNHEY; CDR2 reads SVGEGT. Trimming removed 6 bases from V and 8 bases from J, with 13 bases in between. CDR3 sequence reads: CASSPGIRGYTF. CDR3 coding DNA: TGTGCCAGCAGCCCCGGGATTCGGGGCTACACCTTC.

The chain recombines TRBV6-5 with TRBJ2-1; D remains unclear. The CDR3 consists of 16 residues. Germline CDR1 reads MNHEY; CDR2 reads SVGAGI. V was trimmed by 0 bases and J by 0 bases, leaving 9 bases between them. The CDR3 DNA follows: TGTGCCAGCAGTTACTCTGTGGAGAGCTCCTACAATGAGCAGTTCTTC. Translated, it gives CASSYSVESSYNEQFF.

This chain connects TRBV6-2 or TRBV6-3 to TRBJ1-5; D unresolved. Germline CDR1 and CDR2: MNHEY and SVGEGT. The CDR3 runs to 14 residues. Between the trimmed V and J ends, which lost 5 bases and 5 bases, there was a span of 13 bases. CDR3 nucleotide sequence: TGTGCCAGCAGTAAAAGGACTGGGGATCAGCCCCAGCATTTT. This codes for CASSKRTGDQPQHF.

This clone is a singleton in its sample. This chain connects TRBV5-1 to TRBJ2-7, with 7 bases that match TRBD1. This CDR3 region has 15 residues. V lost 1 base, J lost 2 bases, and 6 bases stayed unmatched. Looked up from germline, CDR1 is SGHRS and CDR2 is YFSETQ. The CDR3 loop is CASSLKAGGPYEQYF. In DNA form, the CDR3 reads TGCGCCAGCAGCTTGAAGGCAGGGGGTCCCTACGAGCAGTACTTC.

The V and J genes are TRBV27 and TRBJ1-5, with D tentatively TRBD1 (6 bases). Per the germline V gene, CDR1 is MNHEY and CDR2 is SMNVEV (reference sequence). This CDR3 is built from 14 residues. The ends were cut back, 8 bases at V and 6 bases at J, with 17 bases in the middle. The CDR3 spells CASGTGGRRQPQHF. The CDR3 DNA is TGTGCCAGCGGGACCGGGGGGCGCCGTCAGCCCCAGCATTTT.